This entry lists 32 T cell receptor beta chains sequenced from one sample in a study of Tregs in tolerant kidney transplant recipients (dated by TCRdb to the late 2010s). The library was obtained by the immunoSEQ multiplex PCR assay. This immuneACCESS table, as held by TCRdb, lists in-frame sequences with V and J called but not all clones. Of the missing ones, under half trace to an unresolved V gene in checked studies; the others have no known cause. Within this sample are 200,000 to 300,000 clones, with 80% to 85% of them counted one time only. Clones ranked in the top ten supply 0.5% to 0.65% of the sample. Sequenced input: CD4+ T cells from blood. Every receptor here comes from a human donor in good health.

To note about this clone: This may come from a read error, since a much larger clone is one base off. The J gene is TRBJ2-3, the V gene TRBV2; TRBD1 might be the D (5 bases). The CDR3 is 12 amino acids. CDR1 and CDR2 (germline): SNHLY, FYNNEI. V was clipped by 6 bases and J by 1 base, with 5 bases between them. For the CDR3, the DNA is TGTGCCAGCAGCAGGGGCACAGATACGCAGTATTTT. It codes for CASSRGTDTQYF. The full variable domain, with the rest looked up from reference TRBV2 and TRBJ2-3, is EPEVTQTPSHQVTQMGQEVILRCVPISNHLYFYWYRQILGQKVEFLVSFYNNEISEKSEIFDDQFSVERPDGSNFTLKIRSTKLEDSAMYFCASSRGTDTQYFGPGTRLTVL.

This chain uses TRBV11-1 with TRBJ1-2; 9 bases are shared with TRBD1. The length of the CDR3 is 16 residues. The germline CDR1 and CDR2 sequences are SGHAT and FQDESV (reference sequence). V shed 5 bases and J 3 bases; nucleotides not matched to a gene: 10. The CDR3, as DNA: TGTGCCAGCAGCCGGAACCCAACAGGGGGCGACTATGGCTACACCTTC. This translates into CASSRNPTGGDYGYTF.

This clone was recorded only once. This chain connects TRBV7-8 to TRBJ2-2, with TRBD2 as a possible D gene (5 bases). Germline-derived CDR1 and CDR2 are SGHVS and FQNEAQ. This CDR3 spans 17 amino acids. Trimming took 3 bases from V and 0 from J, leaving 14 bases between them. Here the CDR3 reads CASSFRPGLPNTGELFF. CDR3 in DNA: TGTGCCAGCAGCTTTCGCCCCGGACTTCCGAACACCGGGGAGCTGTTTTTT. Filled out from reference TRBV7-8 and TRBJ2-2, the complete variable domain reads GAGVSQSPRYKVAKRGQDVALRCDPISGHVSLFWYQQALGQGPEFLTYFQNEAQLDKSGLPSDRFFAERPEGSVSTLKIQRTQQEDSAVYLCASSFRPGLPNTGELFFGEGSRLTVL.

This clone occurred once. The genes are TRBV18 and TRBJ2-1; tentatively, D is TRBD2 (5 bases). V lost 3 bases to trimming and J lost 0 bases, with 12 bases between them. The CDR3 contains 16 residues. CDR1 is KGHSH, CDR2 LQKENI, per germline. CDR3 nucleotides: TGTGCCAGCTCACCTAGGCTAGCATTCTCCTACAATGAGCAGTTCTTC. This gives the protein CASSPRLAFSYNEQFF. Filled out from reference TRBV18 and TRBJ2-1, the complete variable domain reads NAGVMQNPRHLVRRRGQEARLRCSPMKGHSHVYWYRQLPEEGLKFMVYLQKENIIDESGMPKERFSAEFPKEGPSILRIQQVVRGDSAAYFCASSPRLAFSYNEQFFGPGTRLTVL.

The CDR3 sequence: CASSIGLAGLKQVYHEQFF. The CDR3 DNA sequence: TGTGCCAGTAGTATAGGACTAGCGGGATTGAAGCAGGTATATCATGAGCAGTTCTTC. The J gene is TRBJ2-1, the V gene TRBV19; TRBD2 matches 11 bases. V was pared by 1 base and J by 8 bases, with 16 bases of the junction left unmatched. The CDR3 totals 19 residues. Germline V gene lookup returns CDR1 LNHDA and CDR2 SQIVND (reference sequence).

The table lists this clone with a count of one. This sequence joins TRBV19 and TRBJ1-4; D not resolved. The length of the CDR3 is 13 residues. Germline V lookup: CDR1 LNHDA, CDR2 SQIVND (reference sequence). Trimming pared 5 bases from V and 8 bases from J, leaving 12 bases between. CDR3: CASSLRDREKLFF. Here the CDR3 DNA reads TGTGCCAGTAGTTTAAGGGATCGAGAAAAACTGTTTTTT.

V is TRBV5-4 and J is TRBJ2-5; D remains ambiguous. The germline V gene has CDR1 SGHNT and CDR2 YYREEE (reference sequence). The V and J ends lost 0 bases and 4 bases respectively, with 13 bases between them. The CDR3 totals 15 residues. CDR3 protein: CASSLADPVGETQYF. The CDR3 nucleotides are TGTGCCAGCAGCTTGGCGGATCCCGTCGGAGAGACCCAGTACTTC.

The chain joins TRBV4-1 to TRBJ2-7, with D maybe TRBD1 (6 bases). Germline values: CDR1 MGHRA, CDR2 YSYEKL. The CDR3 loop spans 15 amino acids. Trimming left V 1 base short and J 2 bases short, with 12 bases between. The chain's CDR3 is CASSQGDRRAYEQYF. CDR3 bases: TGCGCCAGCAGCCAAGGTGACAGGAGAGCCTACGAGCAGTACTTC.

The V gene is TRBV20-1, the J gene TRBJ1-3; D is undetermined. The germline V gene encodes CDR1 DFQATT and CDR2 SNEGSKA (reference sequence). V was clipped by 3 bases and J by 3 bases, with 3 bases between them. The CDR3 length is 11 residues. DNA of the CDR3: TGCAGTGCTAGGTATGGAAACACCATATATTTT. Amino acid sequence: CSARYGNTIYF.

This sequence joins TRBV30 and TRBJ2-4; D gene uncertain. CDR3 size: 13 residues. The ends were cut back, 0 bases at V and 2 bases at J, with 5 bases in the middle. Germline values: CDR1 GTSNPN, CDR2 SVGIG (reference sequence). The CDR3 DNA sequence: TGTGCCTGGAGTGTAGAGTCCAAAAACATTCAGTACTTC. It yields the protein CAWSVESKNIQYF. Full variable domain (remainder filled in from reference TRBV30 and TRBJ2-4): SQTIHQWPATLVQPVGSPLSLECTVEGTSNPNLYWYRQAAGRGLQLLFYSVGIGQISSEVPQNLSASRPQDRQFILSSKKLLLSDSGFYLCAWSVESKNIQYFGAGTRLSVL.

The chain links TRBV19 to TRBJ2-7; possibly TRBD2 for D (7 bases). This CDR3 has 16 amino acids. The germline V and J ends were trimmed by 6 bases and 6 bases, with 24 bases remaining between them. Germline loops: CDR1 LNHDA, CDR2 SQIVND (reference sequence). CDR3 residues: CASRSLGGGVIAEQYF. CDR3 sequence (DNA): TGTGCCAGTAGATCCCTCGGAGGGGGGGTTATTGCCGAGCAGTACTTC.

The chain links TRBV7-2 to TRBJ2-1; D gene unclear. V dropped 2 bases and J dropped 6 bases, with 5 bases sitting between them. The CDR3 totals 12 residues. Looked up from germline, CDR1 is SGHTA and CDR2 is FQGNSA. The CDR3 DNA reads TGTGCCAGCAGCTTATACACCAATGAGCAGTTCTTC. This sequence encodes CASSLYTNEQFF.

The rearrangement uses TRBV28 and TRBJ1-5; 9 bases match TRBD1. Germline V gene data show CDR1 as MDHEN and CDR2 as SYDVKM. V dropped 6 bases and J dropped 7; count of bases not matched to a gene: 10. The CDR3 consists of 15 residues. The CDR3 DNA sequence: TGTGCCAGCAGATCCTCCGGGACAGGGAACCAGCCCCAGCATTTT. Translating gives CASRSSGTGNQPQHF.

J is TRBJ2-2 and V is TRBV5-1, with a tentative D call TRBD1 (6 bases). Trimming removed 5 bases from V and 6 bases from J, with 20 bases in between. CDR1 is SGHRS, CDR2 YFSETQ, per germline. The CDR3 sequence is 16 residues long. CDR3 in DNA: TGCGCCAGCAGTGGGGGTGCGGCAGGGGTCGCCGGGGAGCTGTTTTTT. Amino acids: CASSGGAAGVAGELFF.

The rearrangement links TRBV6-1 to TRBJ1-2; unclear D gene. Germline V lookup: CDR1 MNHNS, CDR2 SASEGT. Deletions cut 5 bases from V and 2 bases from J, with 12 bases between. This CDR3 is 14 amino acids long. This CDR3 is CASSRKLGNYGYTF. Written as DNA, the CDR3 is TGTGCCAGCAGTCGGAAGTTGGGGAACTATGGCTACACCTTC.

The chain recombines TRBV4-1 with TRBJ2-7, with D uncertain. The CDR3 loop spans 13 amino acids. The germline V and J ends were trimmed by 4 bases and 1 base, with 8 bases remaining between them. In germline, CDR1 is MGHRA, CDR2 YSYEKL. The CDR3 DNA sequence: TGCGCCAGCAGCCGCGACAAGTCCTACGAGCAGTACTTC. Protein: CASSRDKSYEQYF.

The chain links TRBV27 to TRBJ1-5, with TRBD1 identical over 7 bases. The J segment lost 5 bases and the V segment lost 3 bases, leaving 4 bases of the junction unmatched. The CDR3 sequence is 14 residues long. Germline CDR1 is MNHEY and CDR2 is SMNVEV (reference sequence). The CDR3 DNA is TGTGCCAGCAGTTTCGACAGGGAACATCAGCCCCAGCATTTT. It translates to CASSFDREHQPQHF.

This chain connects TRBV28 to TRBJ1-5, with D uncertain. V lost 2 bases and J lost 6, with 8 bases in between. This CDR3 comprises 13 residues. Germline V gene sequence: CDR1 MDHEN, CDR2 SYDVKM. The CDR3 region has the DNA TGTGCCAGCAGTTTAAGTCGGGTTCAGCCCCAGCATTTT. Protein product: CASSLSRVQPQHF.

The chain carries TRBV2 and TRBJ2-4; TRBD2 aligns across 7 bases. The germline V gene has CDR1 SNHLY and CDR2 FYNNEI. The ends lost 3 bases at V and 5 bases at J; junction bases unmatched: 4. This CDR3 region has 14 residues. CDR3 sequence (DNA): TGTGCCAGCAGTGACCGGGGGGTGCAAAACATTCAGTACTTC. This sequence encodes CASSDRGVQNIQYF.

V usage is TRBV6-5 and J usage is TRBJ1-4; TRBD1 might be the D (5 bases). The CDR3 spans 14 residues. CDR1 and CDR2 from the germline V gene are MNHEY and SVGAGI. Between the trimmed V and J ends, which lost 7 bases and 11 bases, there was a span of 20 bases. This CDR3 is CASTSDRAVGKLFF. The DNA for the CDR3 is TGTGCCAGCACCTCAGACAGAGCCGTTGGGAAACTGTTTTTT.

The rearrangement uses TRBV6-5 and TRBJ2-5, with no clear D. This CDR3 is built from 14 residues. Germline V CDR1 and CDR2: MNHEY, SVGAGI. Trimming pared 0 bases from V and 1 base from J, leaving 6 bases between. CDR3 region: CASSYSESQETQYF. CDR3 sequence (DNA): TGTGCCAGCAGTTACTCCGAAAGCCAAGAGACCCAGTACTTC.

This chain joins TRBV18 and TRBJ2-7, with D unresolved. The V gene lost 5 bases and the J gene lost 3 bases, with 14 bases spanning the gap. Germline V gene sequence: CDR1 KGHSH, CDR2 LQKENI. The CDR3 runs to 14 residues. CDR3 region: CASSLQLSGYEQYF. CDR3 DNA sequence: TGTGCCAGCTCATTACAGTTGTCGGGCTACGAGCAGTACTTC.

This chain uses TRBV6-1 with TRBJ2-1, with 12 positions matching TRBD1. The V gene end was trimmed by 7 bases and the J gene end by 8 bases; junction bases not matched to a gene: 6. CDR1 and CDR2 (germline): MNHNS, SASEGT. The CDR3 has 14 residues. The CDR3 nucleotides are TGTGCCAGCACCGGGGACAGGGGGCGGGATGAGCAGTTCTTC. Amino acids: CASTGDRGRDEQFF.

The CDR3: CASSYSLQNTEAFF. In DNA, the CDR3 is TGTGCCAGCAGTTACTCGCTCCAGAACACTGAAGCTTTCTTT. The chain is built from TRBV6-5 and TRBJ1-1; D gene unclear. The ends were cut back, 0 bases at V and 1 base at J, with 6 bases in the middle. The CDR3 contains 14 residues. CDR1 and CDR2 from the germline V gene are MNHEY and SVGAGI.

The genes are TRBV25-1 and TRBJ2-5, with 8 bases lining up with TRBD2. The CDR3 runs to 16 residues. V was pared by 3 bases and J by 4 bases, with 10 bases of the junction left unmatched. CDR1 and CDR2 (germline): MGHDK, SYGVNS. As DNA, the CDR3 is TGTGCCAGCAGTGAGGGGAGGGGACTAGTTAGAGAGACCCAGTACTTC. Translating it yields CASSEGRGLVRETQYF.

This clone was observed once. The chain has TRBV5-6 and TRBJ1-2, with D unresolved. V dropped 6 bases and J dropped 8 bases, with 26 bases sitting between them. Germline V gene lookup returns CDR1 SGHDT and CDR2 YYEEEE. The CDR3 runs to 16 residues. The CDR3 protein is CASIGSGQAATRGYTF. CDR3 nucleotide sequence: TGTGCCAGCATCGGAAGCGGGCAGGCCGCAACTAGAGGCTACACCTTC.

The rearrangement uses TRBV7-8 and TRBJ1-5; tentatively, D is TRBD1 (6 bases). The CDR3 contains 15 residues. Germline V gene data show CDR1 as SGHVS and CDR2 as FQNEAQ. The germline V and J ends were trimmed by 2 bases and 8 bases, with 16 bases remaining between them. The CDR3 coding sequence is TGTGCCAGCAGCTTAAACCAGGGGCCTTCGGAGCCCCAGCATTTT. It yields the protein CASSLNQGPSEPQHF.

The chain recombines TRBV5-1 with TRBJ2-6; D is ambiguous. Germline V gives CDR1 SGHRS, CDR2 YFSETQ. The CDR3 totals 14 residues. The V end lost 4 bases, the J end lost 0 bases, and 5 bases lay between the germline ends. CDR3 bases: TGCGCCAGCAGCGCCAACTCTGGGGCCAACGTCCTGACTTTC. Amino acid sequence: CASSANSGANVLTF.

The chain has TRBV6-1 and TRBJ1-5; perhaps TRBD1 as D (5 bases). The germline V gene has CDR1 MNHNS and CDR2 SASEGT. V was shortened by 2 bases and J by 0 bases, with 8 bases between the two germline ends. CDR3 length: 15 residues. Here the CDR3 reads CASSESGYSNQPQHF. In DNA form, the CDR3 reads TGTGCCAGCAGTGAATCAGGGTATAGCAATCAGCCCCAGCATTTT.

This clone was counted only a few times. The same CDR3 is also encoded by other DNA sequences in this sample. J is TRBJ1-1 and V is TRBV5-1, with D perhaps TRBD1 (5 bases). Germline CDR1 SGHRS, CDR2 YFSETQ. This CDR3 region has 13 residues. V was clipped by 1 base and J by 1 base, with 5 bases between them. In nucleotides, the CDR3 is TGCGCCAGCAGCTTGACAGGGAACACTGAAGCTTTCTTT. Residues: CASSLTGNTEAFF.

CDR3 loop: CSARGQGGPEAFF. As DNA, the CDR3 is TGCAGCGCCCGAGGACAGGGCGGTCCTGAAGCTTTCTTT. The V and J genes are TRBV29-1 and TRBJ1-1; the match to TRBD1 covers 8 bases. Trimming removed 7 bases from V and 6 bases from J; junction bases left unmatched: 10. Germline CDR1 and CDR2: SQVTM and ANQGSEA. The CDR3 contains 13 residues.

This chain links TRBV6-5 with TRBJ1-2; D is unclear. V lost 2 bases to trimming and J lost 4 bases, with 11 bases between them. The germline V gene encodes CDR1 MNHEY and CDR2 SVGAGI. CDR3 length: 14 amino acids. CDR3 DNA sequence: TGTGCCAGCAGTTACGGTCTGGGTTTCTATGGCTACACCTTC. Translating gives CASSYGLGFYGYTF.